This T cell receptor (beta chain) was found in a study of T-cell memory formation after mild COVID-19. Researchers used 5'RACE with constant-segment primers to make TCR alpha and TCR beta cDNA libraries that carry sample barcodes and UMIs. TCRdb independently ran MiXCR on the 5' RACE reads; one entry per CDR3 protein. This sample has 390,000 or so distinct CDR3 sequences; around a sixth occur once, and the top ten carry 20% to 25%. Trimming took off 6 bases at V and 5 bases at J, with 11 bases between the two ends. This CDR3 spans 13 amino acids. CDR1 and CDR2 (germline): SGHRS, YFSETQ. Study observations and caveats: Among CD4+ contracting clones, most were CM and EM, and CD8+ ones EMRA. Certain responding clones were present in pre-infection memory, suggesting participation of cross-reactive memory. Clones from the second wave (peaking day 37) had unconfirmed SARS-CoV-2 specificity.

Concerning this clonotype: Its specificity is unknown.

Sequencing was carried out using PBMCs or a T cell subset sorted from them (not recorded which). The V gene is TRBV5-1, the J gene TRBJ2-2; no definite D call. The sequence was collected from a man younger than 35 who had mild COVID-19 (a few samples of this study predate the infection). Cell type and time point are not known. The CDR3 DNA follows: TGCGCCAGCAACCTTCAAGGGACCGGGGAGCTGTTTTTT. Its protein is CASNLQGTGELFF.